The sequence of this T cell receptor (beta chain) was determined in a study of Ad26.COV2.S vaccination and SARS-CoV-2 variants. Study information: The vaccine Ad26.COV2.S was put into the muscle once, or twice with 56 days between. General study results and limits: Spike-specific TCR breadth was greater in vaccine than placebo recipients.

Treatment of the sample: some 19 received Ad26.COV2.S at low or high dose, single or two shots; a few received placebo; per-sample allocation not given. Specimen acquisition occurred on day 63 following the initial vaccine or placebo injection. As to this clone: Antigen unknown.

The germline V and J ends were trimmed by 8 bases and 1 base, with 9 bases remaining between them. Germline CDR1 and CDR2: SGHRS and YFSETQ. This CDR3 has 13 residues. Produced via immunoSEQ multiplex PCR; TCRdb's table is partial and in-frame only. The table includes 440,000 or so clones, 89% detected once. This sequence was found in a person between 18 and 59 years old who received the Ad26.COV2.S COVID-19 vaccine or a placebo. The sample in question was peripheral blood, obtained in a trial of Ad26.COV2.S vaccine versus placebo. This chain uses TRBV5-1 with TRBJ2-2; D call uncertain. CDR3 amino acids: CASRPENTGELFF. CDR3 bases: TGCGCCAGTCGGCCAGAGAACACCGGGGAGCTGTTTTTT.